This T cell receptor (beta chain) was identified during a study of tumor and adjacent non-tumor tissue in lung cancer (dated by TCRdb to the late 2010s). Concerning the study at large: Of the cohort, some 12 patients had adenocarcinoma, 2 had squamous cell carcinoma and 1 had small cell lung cancer. Among the roughly 15 patients, ages ranged from about 31 to 76 years, roughly 10 were men and 5 were women, and disease was TNM stage I to III. In total, sequencing yielded 125,075,908 productive TCRbeta reads, which works out to an average of around 4.2 million reads per sample. The study compared bulk TCRbeta repertoires from lung tumor tissue and matched distant non-tumor lung tissue of some 15 lung cancer patients. For each patient, one tumor sample and one normal lung sample were taken, giving about 29 paired specimens that underwent TCRbeta CDR3 sequencing.

RNA was extracted from bulk unsorted tissue and checked for quality with a NanoDrop ND-1000 and an Agilent 2100. All donors had newly diagnosed lung cancer, had not received prior chemotherapy, and were admitted for thoracic surgery in China between August and November 2014. Anyone who had undergone radiotherapy or chemotherapy before, or who had another cancer at the same time, was left out of the study. Surgical tissue pieces of about 1-2.3 cm3 were preserved in RNAlater solution and were kept at -80 degrees C until use. A remark on this clonotype: It lacks a known antigen. At one end the junction does not follow the germline gene, possibly because of a read error.

Overall study results and their limits: Tumor tissue showed significantly higher TCR diversity (inverse Simpson) than normal lung tissue, at roughly 390 vs 170 (P = 0.0075, Mann-Whitney U test). Neither the sequencing platform nor unique molecular identifiers are mentioned in the methods. The top 100 clones made up a significantly larger cumulative share of the repertoire in normal lung than in tumor tissue. With only about 16 patients in the cohort, the authors noted that larger samples and more detailed clinical data are needed. Peripheral blood was not sequenced, so blood TCRbeta repertoires in these lung cancer patients were not examined. Younger patients had significantly higher TCR diversity, and higher tumor TCR diversity was associated with shorter overall and disease-free survival.

The library was prepared using multiplex PCR. Instrument on record: Illumina HiSeq 2500. TCRbeta libraries were constructed through three rounds of nested PCR with primers (Table S4) according to protocols modified from ARM-PCR. Before sequencing, PCR products of 200-500 bp were excised from the gel and purified with the QIAquick gel extraction kit. The source study handled its data this way. Trimmomatic was used to clean the reads, FLASH was used to merge the reads into complete CDR3 sequences, and MiTCR was used to assign the reads to V(D)J germline segments. Clonal diversity was calculated as the inverse Simpson's index using VDJtools. A read counted as productive if the sequence was in-frame and lacked a premature stop codon. Clones were called with MiXCR by TCRdb after fastp trimmed the public reads at Q25, and only in-frame beta chains were retained. Entries that share a CDR3 protein sequence are merged under the most common genes and DNA. TCRdb, not the original authors, processed these V and J calls. The sample yields more than 85,000 distinct CDR3 sequences; 60% to 80% were counted once. The top ten hold about 40% of the sample.

According to the germline V gene, CDR1 reads MNHNS and CDR2 reads SASEGT. Including cysteine and phenylalanine, the CDR3 has 17 amino acids. Only the CDR3 DNA is retained, 51 bases long and in frame from the first base. Sequenced material: lung tumor tissue. This receptor chain uses TRBV6-1 and TRBJ2-3; 16 central nucleotides agree with TRBD2. The sequence came from an older woman with non-small cell lung cancer. The sequenced DNA: TGTGCCTGCAGTCAGCCGGGACTAGCGGGAGGGCCAAATACCCAGTATTTT. It is translated as CACSQPGLAGGPNTQYF.